This TCR beta chain emerged from a study of T-cell memory formation after mild COVID-19. V shed 4 bases and J shed 6 bases, with 18 bases lying between them. CDR1 is SQVTM, CDR2 ANQGSEA, per germline. The CDR3 is 14 residues long. TCRdb passed the 5' RACE reads through MiXCR, listing each CDR3 protein once. This sample yields fewer than 700,000 distinct CDR3 sequences, of which less than 25% are seen a single time; about 8.2% belongs to the top ten. The V and J genes are TRBV29-1 and TRBJ1-1; a possible D gene is TRBD1 (5 bases). Sequenced: PBMCs or a T cell subset sorted from them (not recorded which). This receptor was identified in an adult woman who had mild COVID-19 (a few samples of this study predate the infection). Cell type and time point are not known. CDR3 DNA: TGCAGCGTTGCCCGGGGGTTCGATTTCTCTGAAGCTTTCTTT. This encodes CSVARGFDFSEAFF.